This T cell receptor beta chain appears in the sequencing data of a study of cytomegalovirus exposure and HLA in healthy donors. Regarding this clone: Antigen specificity is unknown.

V was pared by 10 bases and J by 6 bases, with 8 bases of the junction left unmatched. The CDR3 spans 16 residues. Germline V CDR1 and CDR2: ENHRY, SYGVKD. Study-wide results and caveats: Most sequenced TCRs were rare (though some public TCRs occurred in many donors).

Use of 60 Vbeta and 13 Jbeta primers characterized the PCR. Sequencing was performed with immunoSEQ multiplex PCR; in TCRdb, only in-frame clones are kept and a portion is missing. The sample carries about 180,000 clones, 75% to 85% recorded once. The rearrangement joins TRBV10-3 to TRBJ2-2, with 16 bases that match TRBD2. The sequence derives from a man between 18 and 35 years old in good health and CMV-seronegative. Sequencing was carried out using PBMCs. The DNA of the CDR3 is TGTGCCAACTCCGGGACTAGCGGGAGGGCCGCCGGGGAGCTGTTTTTT. Its protein product is CANSGTSGRAAGELFF.